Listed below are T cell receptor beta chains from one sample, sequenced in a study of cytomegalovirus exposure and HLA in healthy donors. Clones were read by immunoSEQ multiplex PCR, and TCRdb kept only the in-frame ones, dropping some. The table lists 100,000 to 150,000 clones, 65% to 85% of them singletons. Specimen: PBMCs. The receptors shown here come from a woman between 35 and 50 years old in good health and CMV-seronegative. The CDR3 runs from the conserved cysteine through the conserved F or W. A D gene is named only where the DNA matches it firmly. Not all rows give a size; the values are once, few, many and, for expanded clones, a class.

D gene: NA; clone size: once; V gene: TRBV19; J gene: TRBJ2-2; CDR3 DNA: TGTGCCAGTAGTAGTCGCAGTAAGGGGAGGAACGGGGAGCTGTTTTTT; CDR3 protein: CASSSRSKGRNGELFF
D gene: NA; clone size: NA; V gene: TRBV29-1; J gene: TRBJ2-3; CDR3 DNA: TGCAGCGTTGAAGCGGGGGTCTCCACAGATACGCAGTATTTT; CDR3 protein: CSVEAGVSTDTQYF
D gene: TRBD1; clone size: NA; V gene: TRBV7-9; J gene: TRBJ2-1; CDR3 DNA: TGTGCCAGCAGCTTAGACAGGGGGCACGAGCAGTTCTTC; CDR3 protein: CASSLDRGHEQFF
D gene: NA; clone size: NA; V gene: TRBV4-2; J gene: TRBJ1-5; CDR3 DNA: TGTGCCAGCAGCCCCCGGGACATTTTAAATCAGCCCCAGCATTTT; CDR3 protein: CASSPRDILNQPQHF
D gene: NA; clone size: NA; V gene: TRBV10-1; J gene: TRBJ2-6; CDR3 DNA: TGCGCCAGCCGCCACGGTCTATCTGGGGCCAACGTCCTGACTTTC; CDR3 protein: CASRHGLSGANVLTF
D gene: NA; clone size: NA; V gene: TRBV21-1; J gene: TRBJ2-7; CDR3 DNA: TGTGCCAGCAGCAAATCCTTCCGGCGGGAACGTTACGAGCAGTACTTC; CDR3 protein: CASSKSFRRERYEQYF
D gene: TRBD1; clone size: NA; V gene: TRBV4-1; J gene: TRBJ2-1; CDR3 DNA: TGCGCCAGCAGCCAAGAGGCTGACAGGGGAAGTTACAATGAGCAGTTCTTC; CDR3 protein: CASSQEADRGSYNEQFF
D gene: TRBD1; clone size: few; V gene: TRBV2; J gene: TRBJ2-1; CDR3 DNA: TGTGCCAGCAGTCCCTGGACAGGGTTCAATGAGCAGTTCTTC; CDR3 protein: CASSPWTGFNEQFF
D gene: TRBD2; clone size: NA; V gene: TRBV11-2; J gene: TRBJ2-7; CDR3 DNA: TGTGCCAGCAGCTCCGGACTAGTTTACGAGCAGTACTTC; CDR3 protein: CASSSGLVYEQYF
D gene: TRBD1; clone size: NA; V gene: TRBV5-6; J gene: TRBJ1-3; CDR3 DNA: TGTGCCAGCAGCTCCACCGGGACAGGGAACCTTTACTCTGGAAACACCATATATTTT; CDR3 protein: CASSSTGTGNLYSGNTIYF
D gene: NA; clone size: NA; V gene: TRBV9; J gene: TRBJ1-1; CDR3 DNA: TGTGCCAGCAGCGTAGTAGACAAGAACACTGAAGCTTTCTTT; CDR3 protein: CASSVVDKNTEAFF
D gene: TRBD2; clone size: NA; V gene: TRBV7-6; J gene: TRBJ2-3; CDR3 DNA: TGTGCCAGCAGCTTAATGGGCGGGAGCTTTTCAGATACGCAGTATTTT; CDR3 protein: CASSLMGGSFSDTQYF
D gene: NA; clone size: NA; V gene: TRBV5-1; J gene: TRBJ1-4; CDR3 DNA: TGCGCCAGCAGCTTGGTGGCAGGGGATGAAAAACTGTTTTTT; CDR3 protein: CASSLVAGDEKLFF
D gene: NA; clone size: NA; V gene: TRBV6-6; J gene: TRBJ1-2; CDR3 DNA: TGTGCCAGCAGCCCCGATGAGGGTAGGCACTATGGCTACACCTTC; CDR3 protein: CASSPDEGRHYGYTF
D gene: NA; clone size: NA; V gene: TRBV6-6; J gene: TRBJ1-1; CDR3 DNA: TGTGCCAGCAGGCCTCTAGGGGGTTTGAACACTGAAGCTTTCTTT; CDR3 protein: CASRPLGGLNTEAFF
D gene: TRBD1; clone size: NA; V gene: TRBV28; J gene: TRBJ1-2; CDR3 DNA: TGTGCCGTCGAGCCGACAGGGATCTATGGCTACACCTTC; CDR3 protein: CAVEPTGIYGYTF
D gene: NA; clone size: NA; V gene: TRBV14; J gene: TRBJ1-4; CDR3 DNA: TGTGCCAGCAGCCTAAGCGGGGACCCCTATGAAAAACTGTTTTTT; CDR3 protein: CASSLSGDPYEKLFF
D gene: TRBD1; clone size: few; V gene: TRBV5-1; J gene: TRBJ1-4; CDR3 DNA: TGCGCCAGCAGCGATAACAGGGGGGCAGGCGAAAAACTGTTTTTT; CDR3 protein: CASSDNRGAGEKLFF
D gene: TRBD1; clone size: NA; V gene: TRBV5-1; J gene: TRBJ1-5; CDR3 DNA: TGCGCCAGCAGCTTGGACAGGGGAGGAAATCAGCCCCAGCATTTT; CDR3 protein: CASSLDRGGNQPQHF
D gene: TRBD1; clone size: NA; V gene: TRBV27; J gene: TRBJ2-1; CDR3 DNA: TGTGCCAGCAGTGACGGGACAGCCTACAATGAGCAGTTCTTC; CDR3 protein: CASSDGTAYNEQFF
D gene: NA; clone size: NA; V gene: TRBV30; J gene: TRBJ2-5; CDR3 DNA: TGTGCCTGGAGGGGAGGGGGAGCGGGAGAGACCCAGTACTTC; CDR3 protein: CAWRGGGAGETQYF
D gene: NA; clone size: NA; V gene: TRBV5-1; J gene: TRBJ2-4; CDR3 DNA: TGCGCCAGCAGCTCACAGACAGGGAGGAACATTCAGTACTTC; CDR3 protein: CASSSQTGRNIQYF
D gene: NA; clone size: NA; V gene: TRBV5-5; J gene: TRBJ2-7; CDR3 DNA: TGTGCCAGCAGCTTGGGAGTTCACGAGCAGTACTTC; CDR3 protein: CASSLGVHEQYF
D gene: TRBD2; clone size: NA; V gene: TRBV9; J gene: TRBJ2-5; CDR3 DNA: TGTGCCAGCAGCGTAGGTCCGGGGGGAGAGACCCAGTACTTC; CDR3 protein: CASSVGPGGETQYF
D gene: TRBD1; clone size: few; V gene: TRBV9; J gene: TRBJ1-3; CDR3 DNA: TGTGCCAGCAGCGTAGACCTGGGGACAGGGTACTCTGGAAACACCATATATTTT; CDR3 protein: CASSVDLGTGYSGNTIYF
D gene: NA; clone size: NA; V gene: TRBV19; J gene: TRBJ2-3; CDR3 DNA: TGTGCCAGTAGTATGGGAGTGGAGGGGAGCGGCACAGATACGCAGTATTTT; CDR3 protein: CASSMGVEGSGTDTQYF
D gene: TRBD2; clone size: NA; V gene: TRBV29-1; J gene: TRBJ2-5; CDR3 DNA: TGCAGTGCTCCGGGGGGAGAGACCCAGTACTTC; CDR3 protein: CSAPGGETQYF
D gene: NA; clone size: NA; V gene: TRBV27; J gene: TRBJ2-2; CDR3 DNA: TGTGCCAGCAGTTTAACACGATTGAACACCGGGGAGCTGTTTTTT; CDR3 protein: CASSLTRLNTGELFF
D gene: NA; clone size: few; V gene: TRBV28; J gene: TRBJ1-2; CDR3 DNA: TGTGCCAGCAGTCGTCCCGGGAAAGGGGGCTACACCTTC; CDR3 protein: CASSRPGKGGYTF
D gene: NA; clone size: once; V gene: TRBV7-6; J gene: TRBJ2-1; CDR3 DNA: TGTGCCAGCAGCCCAATAGTTGAGCAGTTCTTC; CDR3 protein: CASSPIVEQFF
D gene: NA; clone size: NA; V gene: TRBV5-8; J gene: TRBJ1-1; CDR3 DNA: TGTGCCAGCAGCCTAGACCGGGGAGACACTGAAGCTTTCTTT; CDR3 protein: CASSLDRGDTEAFF
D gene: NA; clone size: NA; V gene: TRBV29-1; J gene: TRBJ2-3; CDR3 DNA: TGCAGCGTTGAAGGCGGGTCCGGCACAGATACGCAGTATTTT; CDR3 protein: CSVEGGSGTDTQYF
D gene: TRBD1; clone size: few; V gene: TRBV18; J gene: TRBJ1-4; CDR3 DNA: TGTGCCAGCTCACCACCGACAGGGAGGGAAAAACTGTTTTTT; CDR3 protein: CASSPPTGREKLFF
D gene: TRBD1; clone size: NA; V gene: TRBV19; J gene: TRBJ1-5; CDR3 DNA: TGTGCCAGTAGTATGACAGGGCCCCAGCCCCAGCATTTT; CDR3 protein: CASSMTGPQPQHF
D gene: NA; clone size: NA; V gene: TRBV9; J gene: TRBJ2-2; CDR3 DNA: TGTGCCAGCAGCGTAGCTTTCACTCGGGGGGAGCTGTTTTTT; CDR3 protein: CASSVAFTRGELFF
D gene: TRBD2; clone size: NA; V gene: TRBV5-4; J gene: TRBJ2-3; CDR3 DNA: TGTGCCAGCAGCTTGATAGCGGGGGGATTCACAGATACGCAGTATTTT; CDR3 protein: CASSLIAGGFTDTQYF
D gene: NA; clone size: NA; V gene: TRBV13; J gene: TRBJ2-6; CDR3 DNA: TGTGCCAGCAGCTTGGCCACCAGCTCTGGGGCCAACGGCCTGACTTTC; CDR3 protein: CASSLATSSGANGLTF
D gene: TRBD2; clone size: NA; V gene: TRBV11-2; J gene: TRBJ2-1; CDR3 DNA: TGTGCCAGCAGCCCCCTTGCGGGAGCCTACAATGAGCAGTTCTTC; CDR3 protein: CASSPLAGAYNEQFF
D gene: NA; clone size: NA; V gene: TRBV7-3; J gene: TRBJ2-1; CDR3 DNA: TGTGCCAGCAGCTTAAGGGCTAGCGATGGGAATGAGCAGTTCTTC; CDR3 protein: CASSLRASDGNEQFF
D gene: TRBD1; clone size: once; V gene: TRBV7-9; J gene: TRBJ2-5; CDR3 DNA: TGTGCCAGCAAGGGGACAGGGTCCGAGACCCAGTACTTC; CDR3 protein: CASKGTGSETQYF
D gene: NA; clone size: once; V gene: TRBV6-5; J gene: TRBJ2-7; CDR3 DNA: TGTGCCAGCAGCAGCCAGGCGGGGTACGAGCAGTACTTC; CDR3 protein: CASSSQAGYEQYF
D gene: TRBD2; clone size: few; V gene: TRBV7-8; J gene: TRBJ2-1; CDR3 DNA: TGTGCCAGCAGCTTAATTAGCGGGAGCGACAATGAGCAGTTCTTC; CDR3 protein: CASSLISGSDNEQFF
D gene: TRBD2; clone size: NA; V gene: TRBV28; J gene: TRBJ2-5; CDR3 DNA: TGTGCCAGCAGGGCCCCCAGCGGGGAGCAAGAGACCCAGTACTTC; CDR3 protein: CASRAPSGEQETQYF
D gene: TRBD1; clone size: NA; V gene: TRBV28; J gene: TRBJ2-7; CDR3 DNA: TGTGCCAGCATATCGGGACAGGGGGGTTCCTACGAGCAGTACTTC; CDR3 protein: CASISGQGGSYEQYF
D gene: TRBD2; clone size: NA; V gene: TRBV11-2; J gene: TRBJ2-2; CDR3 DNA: TGTGCCAGCAGCCCGCGGACTAGCGGGAGTAGTGGCGGGGAGCTGTTTTTT; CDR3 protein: CASSPRTSGSSGGELFF
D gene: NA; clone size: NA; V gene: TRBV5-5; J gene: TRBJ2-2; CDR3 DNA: TGTGCCAGCAGCTCCCAGGCGGGACTGCCCACCGGGGAGCTGTTTTTT; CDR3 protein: CASSSQAGLPTGELFF
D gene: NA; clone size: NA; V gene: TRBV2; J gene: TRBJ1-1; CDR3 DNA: TGTGCCAGCCGGGGGGGGGACACTGAAGCTTTCTTT; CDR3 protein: CASRGGDTEAFF
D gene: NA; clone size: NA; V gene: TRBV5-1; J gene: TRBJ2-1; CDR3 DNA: TGCGCCAGCAGCCAGGGGCAGAACAATGAGCAGTTCTTC; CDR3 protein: CASSQGQNNEQFF
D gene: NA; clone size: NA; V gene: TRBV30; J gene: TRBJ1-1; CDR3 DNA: TGTGCCTGGAGTGTACTGAGGAACACTGAAGCTTTCTTT; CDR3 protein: CAWSVLRNTEAFF
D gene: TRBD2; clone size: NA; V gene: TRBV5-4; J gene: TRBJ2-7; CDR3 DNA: TGTGCCAGCAGCCCGACGGCGGGGGGGGCCTACGAGCAGTACTTC; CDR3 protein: CASSPTAGGAYEQYF